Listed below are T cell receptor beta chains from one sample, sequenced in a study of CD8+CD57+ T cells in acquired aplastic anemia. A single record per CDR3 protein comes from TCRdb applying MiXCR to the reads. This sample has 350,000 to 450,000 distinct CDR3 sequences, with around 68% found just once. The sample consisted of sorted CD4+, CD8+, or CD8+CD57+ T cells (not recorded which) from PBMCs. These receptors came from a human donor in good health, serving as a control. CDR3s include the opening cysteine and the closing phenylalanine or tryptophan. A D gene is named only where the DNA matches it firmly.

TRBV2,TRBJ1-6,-,TGTGCCAGCAGGTACGGGGCGATAGATTCACCCCTCCACTTT,CASRYGAIDSPLHF
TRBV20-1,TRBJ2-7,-,TGCAGTGCTAGTGGGGCGGGGGCCCTTTACGAGCAGTACTTC,CSASGAGALYEQYF
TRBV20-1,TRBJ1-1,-,TGCAGCGCTCGAGGGCCGGTCCTCGGCACTGAAGCTTTCTTT,CSARGPVLGTEAFF
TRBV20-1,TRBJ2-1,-,TGCAGTGCCAAGATGGTGAATGAGCAGTTCTTC,CSAKMVNEQFF
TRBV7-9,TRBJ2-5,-,TGTGCCAGCAGCGTAGATCTGCGGGATACGCAGTATTTTTTC,CASSVDLRDTQYFF
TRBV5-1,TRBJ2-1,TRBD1,TGCGCCAGCAGCAGGGACAGGGGTGGTCACAATGAGCAGTTCTTC,CASSRDRGGHNEQFF
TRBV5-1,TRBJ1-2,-,TGTGCCAGCAGCTCCAGCTCCTATGGCGCCACCTTC,CASSSSSYGATF
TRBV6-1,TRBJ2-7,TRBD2,TGTGCCAGCAGGGACGGGACTAGCCACGAGCAGTACTTC,CASRDGTSHEQYF
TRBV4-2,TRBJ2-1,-,TGTGCCAGCAGCCAAGACAGGGTGAAGCAGTTCTTC,CASSQDRVKQFF
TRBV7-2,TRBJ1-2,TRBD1,TGTGCCAGCAGCTTAGACAGGGGAGGATCAGGCTCCACCTTC,CASSLDRGGSGSTF